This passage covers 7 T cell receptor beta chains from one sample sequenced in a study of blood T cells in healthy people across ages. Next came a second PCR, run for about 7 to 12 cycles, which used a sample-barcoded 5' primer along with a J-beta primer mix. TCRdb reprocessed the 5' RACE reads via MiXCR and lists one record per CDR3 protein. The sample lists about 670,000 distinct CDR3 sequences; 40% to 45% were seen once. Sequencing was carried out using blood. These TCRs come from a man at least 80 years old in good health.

CDR3 coding DNA: TGTGCCAGCAGCAATCAGGGCTACGAGCAGTACTTC. Protein sequence: CASSNQGYEQYF. V is TRBV3-1 and J is TRBJ2-7, with D tentatively TRBD1 (5 bases). Deletions cut 5 bases from V and 3 bases from J, with 8 bases between. Germline V CDR1 and CDR2: LGHDT, YNNKEL (reference sequence). This CDR3 spans 12 amino acids.

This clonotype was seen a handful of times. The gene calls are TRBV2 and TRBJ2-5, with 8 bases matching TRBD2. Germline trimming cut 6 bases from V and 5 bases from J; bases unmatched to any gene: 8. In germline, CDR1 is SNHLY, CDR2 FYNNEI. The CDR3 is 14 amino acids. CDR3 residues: CASRERIAGETQYF. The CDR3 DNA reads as TGTGCCAGCAGGGAACGGATAGCGGGGGAGACCCAGTACTTC.

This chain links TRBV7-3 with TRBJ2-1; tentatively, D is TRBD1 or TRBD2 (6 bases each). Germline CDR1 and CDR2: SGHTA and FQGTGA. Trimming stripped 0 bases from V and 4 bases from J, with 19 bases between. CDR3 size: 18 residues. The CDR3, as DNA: TGTGCCAGCAGCTTAACGTACGATCTAGGAGGGGGATACAATGAGCAGTTCTTC. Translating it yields CASSLTYDLGGGYNEQFF.

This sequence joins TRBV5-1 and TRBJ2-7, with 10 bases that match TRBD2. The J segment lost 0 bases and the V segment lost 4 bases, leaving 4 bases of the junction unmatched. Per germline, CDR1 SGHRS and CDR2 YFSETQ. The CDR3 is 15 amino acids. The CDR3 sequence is CASSPGTSVSYEQYF. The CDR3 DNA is TGCGCCAGCAGCCCCGGGACTAGCGTCTCCTACGAGCAGTACTTC. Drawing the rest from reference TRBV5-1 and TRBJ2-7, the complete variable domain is KAGVTQTPRYLIKTRGQQVTLSCSPISGHRSVSWYQQTPGQGLQFLFEYFSETQRNKGNFPGRFSGRQFSNSRSEMNVSTLELGDSALYLCASSPGTSVSYEQYFGPGTRLTVT.

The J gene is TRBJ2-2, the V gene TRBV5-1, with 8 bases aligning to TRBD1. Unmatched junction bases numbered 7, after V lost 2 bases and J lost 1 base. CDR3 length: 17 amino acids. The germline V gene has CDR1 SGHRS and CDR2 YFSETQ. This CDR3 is CASSLQSTGVNTGELFF. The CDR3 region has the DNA TGCGCCAGCAGCTTACAATCGACAGGGGTGAACACCGGGGAGCTGTTTTTT.

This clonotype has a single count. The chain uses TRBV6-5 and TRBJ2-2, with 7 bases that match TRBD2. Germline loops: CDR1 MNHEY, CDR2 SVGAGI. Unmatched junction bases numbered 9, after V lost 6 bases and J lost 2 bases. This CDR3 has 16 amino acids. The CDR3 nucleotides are TGTGCCAGCAGCTCGGATCTAGCGGCAAACACCGGGGAGCTGTTTTTT. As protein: CASSSDLAANTGELFF.

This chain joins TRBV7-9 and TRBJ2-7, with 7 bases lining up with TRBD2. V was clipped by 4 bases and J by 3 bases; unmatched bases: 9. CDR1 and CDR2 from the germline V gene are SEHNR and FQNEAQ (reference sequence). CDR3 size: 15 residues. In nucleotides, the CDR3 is TGTGCCAGCAGCTCTCTCGATCTAGCGGACTACGAGCAGTACTTC. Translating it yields CASSSLDLADYEQYF.